This T cell receptor (beta chain) appears in the sequencing data of a study of response to subunit inactivated influenza vaccine. Points from the study as a whole: With each seasonal influenza vaccination, the authors suggested, few new T cells are recruited.

This clonotype was detected ten times or more. Antigen unknown. TCRdb passed the RT-PCR reads through MiXCR, listing each CDR3 protein once. This table has under 500,000 distinct CDR3 sequences, about a tenth appearing once. This CDR3 contains 14 residues. V was shortened by 3 bases and J by 3 bases, with 12 bases between the two germline ends. The sample was PBMCs from blood, taken roughly 48 days after vaccination. The TCR originated in a man aged 45 to 65 who received an inactivated influenza vaccine. The rearrangement joins TRBV12-3 or TRBV12-4 to TRBJ2-7; perhaps TRBD1 as D (6 bases). CDR3 DNA sequence: TGTGCCAGCAGTTTTTCAGGGGTGGGCTACGAGCAGTACTTC. This codes for CASSFSGVGYEQYF.